A single sample gave rise to the 29 T cell receptor beta chains below, sequenced in a study of OX40 agonist ivuxolimab in advanced cancers. Profiled with immunoSEQ multiplex PCR; TCRdb holds only in-frame clones, not every one. The sample lists some 65,000 clones; roughly 80% were seen once. This sample comprised CD4+ or CD8+ T cells sorted from blood, obtained in a trial of the OX40 agonist ivuxolimab. Receptor source: an adult with an advanced solid tumor such as melanoma, head and neck, liver or kidney cancer.

The chain is built from TRBV7-3 and TRBJ1-5, with no clear D. The CDR3 contains 13 residues. The V gene lost 5 bases and the J gene lost 2 bases, with 7 bases spanning the gap. CDR1 is SGHTA and CDR2 is FQGTGA in the germline V gene. The DNA for the CDR3 is TGTGCCAGCAGCACCGGGGGCAATCAGCCCCAGCATTTT. Its protein is CASSTGGNQPQHF.

V usage is TRBV29-1 and J usage is TRBJ1-5; TRBD1 agrees at 7 bases. Unmatched junction bases numbered 1, after V lost 4 bases and J lost 1 base. The CDR3 is made up of 13 amino acids. Germline lookup yields CDR1 SQVTM and CDR2 ANQGSEA. The chain's CDR3 is CSVAGQSNQPQHF. The CDR3, as DNA: TGCAGCGTTGCGGGACAGAGCAATCAGCCCCAGCATTTT.

The chain couples TRBV19 to TRBJ2-2; no definite D call. The CDR3 loop spans 13 amino acids. V was trimmed by 8 bases and J by 9 bases, leaving 16 bases between them. Germline V gene data show CDR1 as LNHDA and CDR2 as SQIVND (reference sequence). CDR3 sequence: CASDEGSERELFF. Written as DNA, the CDR3 is TGTGCCAGTGACGAAGGATCCGAGAGGGAGCTGTTTTTT.

V usage is TRBV28 and J usage is TRBJ2-2; D not resolved. The V and J ends lost 7 bases and 1 base respectively, with 4 bases between them. Germline CDR1 is MDHEN and CDR2 is SYDVKM. This CDR3 region has 12 residues. The CDR3 nucleotides are TGTGCCAGCAATGGGAACACCGGGGAGCTGTTTTTT. Its translation: CASNGNTGELFF. The variable domain in full, with the rest retrieved from reference TRBV28 and TRBJ2-2, is DVKVTQSSRYLVKRTGEKVFLECVQDMDHENMFWYRQDPGLGLRLIYFSYDVKMKEKGDIPEGYSVSREKKERFSLILESASTNQTSMYLCASNGNTGELFFGEGSRLTVL.

The genes are TRBV28 and TRBJ1-2; no firm D call. The V and J ends lost 6 bases and 5 bases respectively, with 10 bases between them. Germline lookup yields CDR1 MDHEN and CDR2 SYDVKM. This CDR3 is built from 12 residues. The DNA of the CDR3 is TGTGCCAGCAGGGTGGACTTGTATGGCTACACCTTC. Protein: CASRVDLYGYTF.

This clone was recorded only once. This sequence joins TRBV5-4 and TRBJ1-2; D possibly corresponds to TRBD1 (5 bases). V shed 1 base and J shed 3 bases, with 19 bases lying between them. From germline, CDR1 is SGHNT and CDR2 YYREEE (reference sequence). CDR3 length equals 17 residues. Here the CDR3 DNA reads TGTGCCAGCAGCTTGTTTAGCAGGAAGACCAGGGACTATGGCTACACCTTC. Its protein product is CASSLFSRKTRDYGYTF.

A single count supports this clone. The V gene is TRBV18, the J gene TRBJ2-3; D might be TRBD1 (6 bases). The V gene lost 5 bases and the J gene lost 3 bases, with 9 bases spanning the gap. CDR3 length: 13 residues. The germline V gene has CDR1 KGHSH and CDR2 LQKENI. The CDR3 here is CASSTGQTDTQYF. The CDR3 region has the DNA TGTGCCAGCTCAACTGGACAGACAGATACGCAGTATTTT.

This clone was seen just once. J is TRBJ2-1 and V is TRBV28; D is unresolved. The V end lost 2 bases, the J end lost 4 bases, and 9 bases lay between the germline ends. Germline CDR1 reads MDHEN; CDR2 reads SYDVKM. The CDR3 has 14 residues. The CDR3 DNA is TGTGCCAGCAGTTTACCTCCCCAATACAATGAGCAGTTCTTC. As protein: CASSLPPQYNEQFF.

V is TRBV5-8 and J is TRBJ2-3; 7 bases fit TRBD1. This CDR3 spans 16 amino acids. CDR1 is SGHTS, CDR2 YDEGEE, per germline. V dropped 3 bases and J dropped 0; count of bases not matched to a gene: 7. The CDR3 sequence: CASSSLQGLSTDTQYF. DNA for the CDR3: TGTGCCAGCAGCTCCCTACAGGGGCTTAGCACAGATACGCAGTATTTT.

V usage is TRBV18 and J usage is TRBJ2-2; no reliable D call. The CDR3 is made up of 16 amino acids. Germline-derived CDR1 and CDR2 are KGHSH and LQKENI. V was clipped by 0 bases and J by 2 bases, with 10 bases between them. The DNA for the CDR3 is TGTGCCAGCTCACCACCGTCCCGGGTAAACACCGGGGAGCTGTTTTTT. The encoded protein is CASSPPSRVNTGELFF. Drawing the rest from reference TRBV18 and TRBJ2-2, the complete variable domain is NAGVMQNPRHLVRRRGQEARLRCSPMKGHSHVYWYRQLPEEGLKFMVYLQKENIIDESGMPKERFSAEFPKEGPSILRIQQVVRGDSAAYFCASSPPSRVNTGELFFGEGSRLTVL.

This clone was detected many times. V gene TRBV5-1 combines with J gene TRBJ2-7; tentatively, D is TRBD1 (6 bases). V lost 4 bases, J lost 0 bases, and 11 bases lay in between. Germline CDR1 is SGHRS and CDR2 is YFSETQ. This CDR3 is 14 amino acids long. The CDR3: CASSGGHLSYEQYF. The CDR3 bases are TGCGCCAGCAGCGGGGGACATCTCTCCTACGAGCAGTACTTC.

The V gene is TRBV28, the J gene TRBJ1-5, with 12 positions matching TRBD1. J was trimmed by 6 bases and V by 8 bases; bases with no gene match: 11. The CDR3 consists of 16 residues. The V gene's germline CDR1 is MDHEN and CDR2 SYDVKM. DNA for the CDR3: TGTGCCAGCGGCCCGGGGGACAGGGGGCGGTCTCAGCCCCAGCATTTT. Protein sequence: CASGPGDRGRSQPQHF.

This clone was found a few times. The chain combines TRBV20-1 with TRBJ1-1; D gene ambiguous. CDR3 length: 11 residues. Trimming took 3 bases from V and 4 from J, leaving 6 bases between them. Germline-derived CDR1 and CDR2 are DFQATT and SNEGSKA (reference sequence). The CDR3 bases are TGCAGTGCTAGTGGAATCACTGAAGCTTTCTTT. Translating it yields CSASGITEAFF.

This sequence joins TRBV29-1 and TRBJ2-3, with 7 nucleotides matching TRBD2. The V and J ends lost 4 bases and 4 bases, in that order; junction bases with no gene match: 8. CDR3 length: 14 amino acids. Germline CDR1 SQVTM, CDR2 ANQGSEA. The CDR3 coding sequence is TGCAGCGTTGTGAGGACTAGTGGCGCAGATACGCAGTATTTT. Translating gives CSVVRTSGADTQYF.

This clone was counted a single time. The chain recombines TRBV25-1 with TRBJ1-3; a possible D gene is TRBD1 (5 bases). V was shortened by 1 base and J by 2 bases, with 12 bases between the two germline ends. Germline values: CDR1 MGHDK, CDR2 SYGVNS. The CDR3 covers 16 residues. CDR3 coding DNA: TGTGCCAGCAGTGAATTGGCAGGGACTCCTGGAAACACCATATATTTT. It is translated as CASSELAGTPGNTIYF.

The chain is built from TRBV2 and TRBJ1-1; D not certain. V gave up 4 bases and J gave up 7 bases, with 7 bases separating them. Per the germline V gene, CDR1 is SNHLY and CDR2 is FYNNEI. CDR3 length equals 11 residues. The CDR3 loop is CASSVVIEAFF. The DNA for the CDR3 is TGTGCCAGCAGTGTTGTTATTGAAGCTTTCTTT.

The gene calls are TRBV2 and TRBJ2-7; TRBD2 matches at 7 bases. The V and J ends lost 5 bases and 6 bases, in that order; junction bases with no gene match: 4. The length of the CDR3 is 12 residues. CDR1 is SNHLY, CDR2 FYNNEI, per germline. CDR3 bases: TGTGCCAGCAGTCAGACTAGCACCGAGCAGTACTTC. Residues: CASSQTSTEQYF.

The V call is TRBV9, the J call TRBJ2-1, with 8 bases lining up with TRBD2. Germline V lookup: CDR1 SGDLS, CDR2 YYNGEE. With V trimmed by 6 bases and J by 4 bases, 9 bases remained unmatched. The CDR3 covers 15 residues. The CDR3 sequence is CASTLLAEGYNEQFF. The CDR3 DNA follows: TGTGCCAGCACCCTACTAGCGGAGGGTTACAATGAGCAGTTCTTC.

The chain uses TRBV10-3 and TRBJ1-4, with D possibly TRBD1 on 6 matching bases. The CDR3 has 15 residues. V was cut by 5 bases and J by 7 bases, with 17 bases left in between. The germline CDR1 and CDR2 sequences are ENHRY and SYGVKD. The CDR3 is CAISTKTGTGEKLFF. For the CDR3, the DNA is TGTGCCATCAGTACAAAAACAGGGACTGGTGAAAAACTGTTTTTT.

The chain links TRBV27 to TRBJ2-1, with a weak D call TRBD2 (5 bases). Looked up from germline, CDR1 is MNHEY and CDR2 is SMNVEV (reference sequence). Trimming left V 4 bases short and J 0 bases short, with 13 bases between. The CDR3 loop spans 16 amino acids. The CDR3 DNA reads TGTGCCAGCAGTTCCCGCTCGGGGTCCTCCTACAATGAGCAGTTCTTC. It yields the protein CASSSRSGSSYNEQFF.

V usage is TRBV6-1 and J usage is TRBJ2-7; 7 bases map to TRBD1. The CDR3 extends over 13 amino acids. J lost 3 bases, V lost 10 bases, and 9 bases had no gene match. Germline lookup yields CDR1 MNHNS and CDR2 SASEGT. The CDR3 protein is CATNSGQYYEQYF. The CDR3 DNA follows: TGTGCCACCAACTCGGGACAGTACTACGAGCAGTACTTC.

The chain links TRBV28 to TRBJ1-1; possibly TRBD1 for D (6 bases). In germline, CDR1 is MDHEN, CDR2 SYDVKM. The CDR3 totals 12 residues. Trimming cost V 8 bases and J 6 bases, with 13 bases left between them. CDR3 loop: CASSSRGPEAFF. CDR3 sequence (DNA): TGTGCCAGCTCCTCGCGGGGGCCTGAAGCTTTCTTT.

The chain uses TRBV7-6 and TRBJ2-1; TRBD2 matches at 10 bases. CDR3 length equals 15 residues. Germline V gene data show CDR1 as SGHVS and CDR2 as FNYEAQ. V dropped 0 bases and J dropped 6; count of bases not matched to a gene: 2. This CDR3 reads CASSLALAGANEQFF. DNA for the CDR3: TGTGCCAGCAGCTTAGCGCTAGCGGGGGCCAATGAGCAGTTCTTC.

The V and J genes are TRBV29-1 and TRBJ2-3; TRBD2 aligns across 14 bases. V dropped 7 bases and J dropped 6; count of bases not matched to a gene: 3. Germline lookup yields CDR1 SQVTM and CDR2 ANQGSEA. The CDR3 length is 13 residues. The CDR3 region is CSAWTSGRDTQYF. The CDR3 DNA reads TGCAGCGCCTGGACTAGCGGGAGGGATACGCAGTATTTT.

This clone was seen a few times. The J gene is TRBJ2-6, the V gene TRBV28; 10 bases line up with TRBD1. V dropped 3 bases and J dropped 0; count of bases not matched to a gene: 5. Germline-derived CDR1 and CDR2 are MDHEN and SYDVKM. This CDR3 is 18 amino acids long. The CDR3 region has the DNA TGTGCCAGCAGTTTTACCGGGACAGGGGTCTCTGGGGCCAACGTCCTGACTTTC. Its protein product is CASSFTGTGVSGANVLTF.

This chain uses TRBV2 with TRBJ2-3; D possibly corresponds to TRBD1 (5 bases). CDR3 size: 16 residues. V shed 7 bases and J shed 0 bases, with 17 bases lying between them. The V gene's germline CDR1 is SNHLY and CDR2 FYNNEI. In DNA form, the CDR3 reads TGTGCCAGCACCGAGCAGGGTTCAACTAGCACAGATACGCAGTATTTT. Translated, it gives CASTEQGSTSTDTQYF.

This chain's CDR3 is CASHRGGGEKLFF. DNA of the CDR3: TGTGCCAGTCACAGGGGAGGCGGTGAAAAACTGTTTTTT. This chain joins TRBV19 and TRBJ1-4, with 7 bases identical to TRBD1. The CDR3 covers 13 residues. The trim removed 8 bases at V and 7 bases at J, leaving 7 bases unmatched. CDR1 and CDR2 from the germline V gene are LNHDA and SQIVND (reference sequence).

J is TRBJ1-4 and V is TRBV6-1; 10 bases agree with TRBD1. Germline CDR1 is MNHNS and CDR2 is SASEGT. The CDR3 consists of 16 residues. Losses at the gene ends were 0 bases for V and 5 bases for J; bases not matched to a gene: 3. CDR3 protein: CASSEAKGQGNEKLFF. CDR3 in DNA: TGTGCCAGCAGTGAAGCCAAGGGACAGGGGAATGAAAAACTGTTTTTT.

V is TRBV30 and J is TRBJ1-4; TRBD1 matches at 7 bases. CDR1 is GTSNPN, CDR2 SVGIG, per germline (reference sequence). The CDR3 has 15 residues. J lost 0 bases, V lost 3 bases, and 4 bases had no gene match. The CDR3 nucleotides are TGTGCCTGGAGGGATCAGGGGGCAACTAATGAAAAACTGTTTTTT. This gives the protein CAWRDQGATNEKLFF.